What follows are 22 T cell receptor beta chains derived from one specimen sequenced in a study of blood T cell repertoires in COVID-19. Assay: immunoSEQ multiplex PCR; the TCRdb copy retains only in-frame clones and omits some. The sample contains about 150,000 clones, nearly 80% of which appear only once. The sample taken for sequencing was peripheral blood. The receptors here all came from a man at least 80 years old with acute or convalescent COVID-19.

This clone has just a few counts. V gene TRBV30 combines with J gene TRBJ1-3; TRBD1 aligns across 7 bases. This CDR3 region has 13 residues. The V gene end was trimmed by 5 bases and the J gene end by 9 bases; junction bases not matched to a gene: 10. Germline CDR1 and CDR2: GTSNPN and SVGIG (reference sequence). The CDR3 DNA sequence: TGTGCCTGGCGCCGTAGGGACAGAACCACCATATATTTT. Encoded protein: CAWRRRDRTTIYF.

The chain links TRBV5-1 to TRBJ2-2, with 8 bases fitting TRBD1. This CDR3 is 15 amino acids long. The germline CDR1 and CDR2 sequences are SGHRS and YFSETQ. The V gene end was trimmed by 0 bases and the J gene end by 5 bases; junction bases not matched to a gene: 3. The CDR3 protein is CASSLAQGATGELFF. CDR3 nucleotide sequence: TGCGCCAGCAGCTTGGCTCAGGGGGCAACCGGGGAGCTGTTTTTT.

This sequence joins TRBV7-2 and TRBJ2-7, with 12 bases that match TRBD1. The CDR3 is 18 residues long. Looked up from germline, CDR1 is SGHTA and CDR2 is FQGNSA. Germline trimming cut 4 bases from V and 2 bases from J; bases unmatched to any gene: 12. The CDR3 spells CASSYRDRGRNFAYEQYF. The CDR3 nucleotides are TGTGCCAGCAGCTACCGGGACAGGGGGCGGAACTTCGCCTACGAGCAGTACTTC.

V is TRBV6-5 and J is TRBJ2-2, with D tentatively TRBD2 (6 bases). The CDR3 consists of 16 residues. The V end lost 2 bases, the J end lost 3 bases, and 13 bases lay between the germline ends. Germline CDR1 is MNHEY and CDR2 is SVGAGI. The CDR3 region has the DNA TGTGCCAGCAGTTACCGACGGGGGTCCCACACCGGGGAGCTGTTTTTT. It translates to CASSYRRGSHTGELFF.

This chain connects TRBV6-5 to TRBJ2-6; no reliable D call. The CDR3 has 15 amino acids. Per germline, CDR1 MNHEY and CDR2 SVGAGI. V was clipped by 8 bases and J by 2 bases, with 13 bases between them. CDR3 bases: TGTGCCAGCCTCCATTGGGCAGCTGGGGCCAACGTCCTGACTTTC. As protein: CASLHWAAGANVLTF.

The V and J genes are TRBV5-1 and TRBJ1-5, with 8 bases matching TRBD1. Germline V CDR1 and CDR2: SGHRS, YFSETQ. The trim removed 4 bases at V and 7 bases at J, leaving 7 bases unmatched. The CDR3 has 14 amino acids. CDR3: CASSPQGEQQPQHF. CDR3 bases: TGCGCCAGCAGCCCACAGGGGGAACAACAGCCCCAGCATTTT.

The chain carries TRBV12-3 or TRBV12-4 and TRBJ2-1; TRBD2 might be the D (6 bases). V was cut by 0 bases and J by 12 bases, with 9 bases left in between. The CDR3 has 12 amino acids. CDR3 amino acids: CASSLADGGQFF. CDR3 coding DNA: TGTGCCAGCAGTTTAGCTGACGGGGGGCAGTTCTTC.

The J gene is TRBJ2-2, the V gene TRBV5-1; D is unclear. Trimming pared 0 bases from V and 7 bases from J, leaving 7 bases between. Looked up from germline, CDR1 is SGHRS and CDR2 is YFSETQ. CDR3 length equals 13 residues. The DNA of the CDR3 is TGCGCCAGCAGCTTGGGACTTGGCGGGGAGCTGTTTTTT. This gives the protein CASSLGLGGELFF.

The J gene is TRBJ2-3, the V gene TRBV19; D may be TRBD2 (6 bases). The CDR3 is made up of 13 amino acids. Trimming pared 11 bases from V and 4 bases from J, leaving 16 bases between. CDR1 is LNHDA, CDR2 SQIVND, per germline (reference sequence). Here the CDR3 DNA reads TGTGCCTCCGCTTCCGGGGGACCAGATACGCAGTATTTT. Amino acids: CASASGGPDTQYF. The variable domain in full, with the rest retrieved from reference TRBV19 and TRBJ2-3, is DGGITQSPKYLFRKEGQNVTLSCEQNLNHDAMYWYRQDPGQGLRLIYYSQIVNDFQKGDIAEGYSVSREKKESFPLTVTSAQKNPTAFYLCASASGGPDTQYFGPGTRLTVL.

This sequence joins TRBV5-4 and TRBJ2-3; 9 bases are a match to TRBD1. Trimming removed 4 bases from V and 0 bases from J; junction bases left unmatched: 12. In germline, CDR1 is SGHNT, CDR2 YYREEE (reference sequence). CDR3 size: 18 residues. CDR3 protein: CASSLPGQGSSSTDTQYF. CDR3 sequence (DNA): TGTGCCAGCAGCCTCCCGGGACAGGGCTCATCTAGCACAGATACGCAGTATTTT.

The gene calls are TRBV5-4 and TRBJ1-2, with 7 bases identical to TRBD1. The V segment lost 4 bases and the J segment 7 bases; nucleotides outside the gene matches: 7. Germline V gene sequence: CDR1 SGHNT, CDR2 YYREEE (reference sequence). The CDR3 sequence is 13 residues long. In nucleotides, the CDR3 is TGTGCCAGCAGCAATAACAGGGGTTTTGGCTACACCTTC. It codes for CASSNNRGFGYTF.

J is TRBJ2-5 and V is TRBV9, with TRBD1 as a possible D gene (6 bases). This CDR3 region has 15 residues. With 0 bases removed from V and 0 bases from J, the gap between germline ends came to 9 bases. Germline V CDR1 and CDR2: SGDLS, YYNGEE. CDR3 DNA: TGTGCCAGCAGCGTAGCTACAGGGAACCAAGAGACCCAGTACTTC. Its protein is CASSVATGNQETQYF. The variable domain in full, with the rest retrieved from reference TRBV9 and TRBJ2-5, is DSGVTQTPKHLITATGQRVTLRCSPRSGDLSVYWYQQSLDQGLQFLIQYYNGEERAKGNILERFSAQQFPDLHSELNLSSLELGDSALYFCASSVATGNQETQYFGPGTRLLVL.

In its sample, this clone was seen a few times. CDR3: CASSLFGTSGEQYF. CDR3 coding DNA: TGTGCCAGCAGCTTGTTTGGGACTAGCGGCGAGCAGTACTTC. The chain combines TRBV5-4 with TRBJ2-7, with TRBD2 matching 11 bases. Germline V gene data show CDR1 as SGHNT and CDR2 as YYREEE (reference sequence). V trimming: 1 base; J trimming: 6 bases; junction bases outside the gene matches: 3. The CDR3 runs 14 residues. Complete variable domain (other parts from reference TRBV5-4 and TRBJ2-7): ETGVTQSPTHLIKTRGQQVTLRCSSQSGHNTVSWYQQALGQGPQFIFQYYREEENGRGNFPPRFSGLQFPNYSSELNVNALELDDSALYLCASSLFGTSGEQYFGPGTRLTVT.

This chain links TRBV27 with TRBJ1-3; D is possibly TRBD1 (6 bases). The CDR3 runs 13 residues. Germline CDR1 MNHEY, CDR2 SMNVEV (reference sequence). Between the trimmed V and J ends, which lost 3 bases and 4 bases, there was a span of 7 bases. CDR3 sequence reads: CASSFTGGNTIYF. The CDR3 DNA reads as TGTGCCAGCAGTTTTACAGGGGGAAACACCATATATTTT.

The chain is built from TRBV7-9 and TRBJ1-2, with 7 bases that match TRBD1. This CDR3 contains 15 residues. Unmatched junction bases numbered 9, after V lost 0 bases and J lost 8 bases. Germline CDR1 and CDR2: SEHNR and FQNEAQ (reference sequence). The chain's CDR3 is CASSLAHVGTEGYTF. The CDR3 nucleotides are TGTGCCAGCAGCTTAGCGCACGTTGGGACAGAAGGCTACACCTTC. Full variable domain (outside the CDR3, taken from reference TRBV7-9 and TRBJ1-2): DTGVSQNPRHKITKRGQNVTFRCDPISEHNRLYWYRQTLGQGPEFLTYFQNEAQLEKSRLLSDRFSAERPKGSFSTLEIQRTEQGDSAMYLCASSLAHVGTEGYTFGSGTRLTVV.

The chain combines TRBV19 with TRBJ1-1, with D tentatively TRBD1 (6 bases). The CDR3 extends over 15 amino acids. Germline V gene lookup returns CDR1 LNHDA and CDR2 SQIVND (reference sequence). Trimming took off 5 bases at V and 1 base at J, with 14 bases between the two ends. The CDR3 reads CASSPTGTTNTEAFF. The CDR3, as DNA: TGTGCCAGTAGTCCGACCGGGACAACGAACACTGAAGCTTTCTTT.

V is TRBV4-2 and J is TRBJ2-5; 9 bases are a match to TRBD1. Trimming removed 0 bases from V and 2 bases from J; junction bases left unmatched: 7. Germline V gene sequence: CDR1 LGHNA, CDR2 YNFKEQ. The CDR3 loop spans 17 amino acids. DNA for the CDR3: TGTGCCAGCAGCCAAGAGACCGGGACAGGGCAACAAGAGACCCAGTACTTC. This sequence encodes CASSQETGTGQQETQYF.

Many counts were recorded for this clone. The J gene is TRBJ1-6, the V gene TRBV29-1; D is unclear. Germline CDR1 and CDR2: SQVTM and ANQGSEA. There are 12 residues in the CDR3. V was pared by 6 bases and J by 9 bases, with 12 bases between. The CDR3 reads CSVLTEGSPLHF. In nucleotides, the CDR3 is TGCAGCGTCTTGACTGAGGGTTCACCCCTCCACTTT.

CDR3 DNA sequence: TGTGCCAGCAGGCCGGACAGGGTTGGGGCCAACGTCCTGACTTTC. This encodes CASRPDRVGANVLTF. V usage is TRBV2 and J usage is TRBJ2-6, with 8 bases lining up with TRBD1. V dropped 6 bases and J dropped 3; count of bases not matched to a gene: 4. This CDR3 contains 15 residues. CDR1 and CDR2 from the germline V gene are SNHLY and FYNNEI.

V usage is TRBV5-4 and J usage is TRBJ1-1; 7 bases agree with TRBD1. Germline lookup yields CDR1 SGHNT and CDR2 YYREEE (reference sequence). The CDR3 covers 16 residues. Unmatched junction bases numbered 12, after V lost 4 bases and J lost 3 bases. CDR3 nucleotide sequence: TGTGCCAGCAGCCCTCAATACAGGGGAAGGGACACTGAAGCTTTCTTT. Its translation: CASSPQYRGRDTEAFF. Filled out from reference TRBV5-4 and TRBJ1-1, the complete variable domain reads ETGVTQSPTHLIKTRGQQVTLRCSSQSGHNTVSWYQQALGQGPQFIFQYYREEENGRGNFPPRFSGLQFPNYSSELNVNALELDDSALYLCASSPQYRGRDTEAFFGQGTRLTVV.

This clone has a handful of counts. The chain recombines TRBV12-3 or TRBV12-4 with TRBJ1-1; D perhaps matches TRBD1 (5 bases). This CDR3 has 13 amino acids. Trimming removed 7 bases from V and 1 base from J, with 10 bases in between. The CDR3: CASIRQGNTEAFF. CDR3 bases: TGTGCCAGCATAAGGCAGGGGAACACTGAAGCTTTCTTT.

This chain uses TRBV7-2 with TRBJ2-2, with 7 bases identical to TRBD2. J lost 6 bases, V lost 0 bases, and 4 bases had no gene match. Germline loops: CDR1 SGHTA, CDR2 FQGNSA. CDR3 size: 15 residues. CDR3 nucleotide sequence: TGTGCCAGCAGCTTAGCGCTAGGGAGGGCCGGGGAGCTGTTTTTT. It is translated as CASSLALGRAGELFF.